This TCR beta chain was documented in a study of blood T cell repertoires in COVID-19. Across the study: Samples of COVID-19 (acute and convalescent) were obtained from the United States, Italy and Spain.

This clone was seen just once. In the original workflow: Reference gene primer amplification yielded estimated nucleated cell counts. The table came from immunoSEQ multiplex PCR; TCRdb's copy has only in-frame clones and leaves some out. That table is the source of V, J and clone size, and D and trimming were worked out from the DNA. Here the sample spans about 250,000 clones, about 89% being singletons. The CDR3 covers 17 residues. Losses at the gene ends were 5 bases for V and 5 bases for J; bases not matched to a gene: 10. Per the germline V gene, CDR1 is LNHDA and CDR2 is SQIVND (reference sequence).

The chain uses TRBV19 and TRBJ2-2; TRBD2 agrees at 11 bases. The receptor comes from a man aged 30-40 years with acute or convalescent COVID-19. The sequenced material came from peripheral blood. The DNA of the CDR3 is TGTGCCAGTAGTTCTTTAGCGGGAGGGCCTTGGACCGGGGAGCTGTTTTTT. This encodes CASSSLAGGPWTGELFF.